This record concerns one T cell receptor (beta chain) sequence. Its antigen is unidentified. The data were taken from a study of PD-1 blockade in classical Hodgkin lymphoma. Study results and limitations: In CD4+ cells, TCR diversity went up significantly by C4D1, but in CD8+ cells it did not.

CDR3 length: 14 residues. Between the trimmed V and J ends, which lost 5 bases and 1 base, there was a span of 9 bases. CDR1 and CDR2 from the germline V gene are SGHVS and FNYEAQ. No patient escaped relapse after autologous stem cell transplantation, and brentuximab vedotin exposure varied. The table came from immunoSEQ multiplex PCR; TCRdb's copy has only in-frame clones and leaves some out. The table lists around 20,000 clones, 70% to 90% of them singletons. The V call is TRBV7-6, the J call TRBJ1-3; D is uncertain. The specimen comprised peripheral blood mononuclear cells (PBMCs), sampled before the second cycle of nivolumab. The sequence came from a human donor with classical Hodgkin lymphoma. The CDR3 DNA reads as TGTGCCAGCAGCCCTTGGAGATCTGGAAACACCATATATTTT. This sequence encodes CASSPWRSGNTIYF.